This passage covers 4 T cell receptor beta chains from one sample sequenced in a study of T cell responses to AZD1222 COVID-19 vaccine. Libraries were prepared by immunoSEQ multiplex PCR; TCRdb keeps only in-frame clonotypes and omits some of them. The sample lists 90,000 to 150,000 clones, about 89% seen once, with 5.4% in the top ten. Material: peripheral blood, obtained on day 0 of AZD1222 vaccination. Receptor source: an adult in good health.

This chain uses TRBV30 with TRBJ1-5; D may be TRBD1 (5 bases). CDR1 is GTSNPN and CDR2 is SVGIG in the germline V gene (reference sequence). The germline V and J ends were trimmed by 3 bases and 3 bases, with 15 bases remaining between them. The CDR3 has 15 amino acids. The CDR3 bases are TGTGCCTGGAGCGGATCTCCGGGGACCAATCAGCCCCAGCATTTT. It codes for CAWSGSPGTNQPQHF.

This clone was detected a few times. V usage is TRBV7-9 and J usage is TRBJ2-1, with 9 bases fitting TRBD1. Losses at the gene ends were 1 base for V and 2 bases for J; bases not matched to a gene: 6. This CDR3 spans 17 amino acids. CDR1 is SEHNR and CDR2 is FQNEAQ in the germline V gene (reference sequence). The CDR3 spells CASSLGMDRGPYNEQFF. The CDR3 bases are TGTGCCAGCAGCTTAGGTATGGACAGGGGCCCCTACAATGAGCAGTTCTTC.

This chain joins TRBV5-4 and TRBJ1-1, with 7 bases identical to TRBD1. This CDR3 has 17 residues. V was pared by 5 bases and J by 0 bases, with 13 bases of the junction left unmatched. Germline CDR1 SGHNT, CDR2 YYREEE (reference sequence). Here the CDR3 DNA reads TGTGCCAGCAGATCTGGACAGGAGGTGCCCATGAACACTGAAGCTTTCTTT. Its protein is CASRSGQEVPMNTEAFF.

The rearrangement uses TRBV6-6 and TRBJ1-2; D not resolved. Germline lookup yields CDR1 MNHNY and CDR2 SVGAGI (reference sequence). Trimming shortened V by 5 bases and J by 0 bases, and 19 bases separated the two germline ends. The CDR3 consists of 17 residues. The chain's CDR3 is CASSPTAGGPANYGYTF. The DNA for the CDR3 is TGTGCCAGCAGTCCCACGGCAGGAGGGCCAGCTAACTATGGCTACACCTTC.